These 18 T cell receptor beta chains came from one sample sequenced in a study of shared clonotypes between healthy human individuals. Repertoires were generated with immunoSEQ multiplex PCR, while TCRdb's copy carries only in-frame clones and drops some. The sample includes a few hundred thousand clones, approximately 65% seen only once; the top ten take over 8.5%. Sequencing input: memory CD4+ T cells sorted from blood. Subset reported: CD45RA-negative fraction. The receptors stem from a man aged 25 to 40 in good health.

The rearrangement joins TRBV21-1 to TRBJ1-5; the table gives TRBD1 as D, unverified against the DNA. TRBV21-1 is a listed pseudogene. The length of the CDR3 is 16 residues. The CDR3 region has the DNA TGTGCCAGCAGCAAAGAGGACAGACTTAGCAATCAGCCCCAGCATTTT. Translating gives CASSKEDRLSNQPQHF.

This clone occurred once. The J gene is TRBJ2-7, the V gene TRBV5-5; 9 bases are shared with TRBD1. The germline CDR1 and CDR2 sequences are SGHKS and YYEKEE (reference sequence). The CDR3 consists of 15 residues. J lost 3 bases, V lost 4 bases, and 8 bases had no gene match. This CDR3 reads CASSLNPTGGYEQYF. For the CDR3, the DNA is TGTGCCAGCAGCCTCAACCCGACAGGGGGCTACGAGCAGTACTTC.

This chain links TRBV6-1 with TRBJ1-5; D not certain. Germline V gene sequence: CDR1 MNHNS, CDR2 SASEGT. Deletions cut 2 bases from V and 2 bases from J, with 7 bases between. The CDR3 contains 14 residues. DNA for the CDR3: TGTGCCAGCAGTGAACGTCGGGGCAATCAGCCCCAGCATTTT. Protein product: CASSERRGNQPQHF.

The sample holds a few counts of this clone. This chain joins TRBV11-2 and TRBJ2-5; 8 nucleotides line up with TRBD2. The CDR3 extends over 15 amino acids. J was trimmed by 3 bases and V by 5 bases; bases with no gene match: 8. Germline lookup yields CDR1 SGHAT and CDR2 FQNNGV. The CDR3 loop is CASSPTGTREETQYF. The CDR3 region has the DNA TGTGCCAGCAGCCCCACCGGGACTAGAGAAGAGACCCAGTACTTC.

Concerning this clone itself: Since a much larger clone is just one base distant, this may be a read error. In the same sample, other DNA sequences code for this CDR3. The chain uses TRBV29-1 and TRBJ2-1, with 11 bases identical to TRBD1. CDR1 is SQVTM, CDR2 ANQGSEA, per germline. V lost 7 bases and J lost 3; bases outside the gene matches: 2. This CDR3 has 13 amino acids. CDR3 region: CSAGTGGYNEQFF. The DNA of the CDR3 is TGCAGCGCGGGGACAGGGGGCTACAATGAGCAGTTCTTC.

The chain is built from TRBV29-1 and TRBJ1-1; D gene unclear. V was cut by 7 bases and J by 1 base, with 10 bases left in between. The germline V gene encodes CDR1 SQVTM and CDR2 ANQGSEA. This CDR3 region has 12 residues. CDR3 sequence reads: CSAKTENTEAFF. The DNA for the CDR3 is TGCAGCGCGAAGACCGAGAACACTGAAGCTTTCTTT.

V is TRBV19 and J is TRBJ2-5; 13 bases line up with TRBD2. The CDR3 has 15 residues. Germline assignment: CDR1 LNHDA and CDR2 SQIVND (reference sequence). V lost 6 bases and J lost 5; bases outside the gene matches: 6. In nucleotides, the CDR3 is TGTGCCAGTAGCCCTGGACTAGCGGGAGATGAGACCCAGTACTTC. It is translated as CASSPGLAGDETQYF.

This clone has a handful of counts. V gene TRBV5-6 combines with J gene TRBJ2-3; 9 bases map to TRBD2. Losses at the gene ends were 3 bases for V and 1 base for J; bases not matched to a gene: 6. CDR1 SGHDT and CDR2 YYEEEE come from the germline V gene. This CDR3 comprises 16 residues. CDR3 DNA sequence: TGTGCCAGCAGCTCGACCGGGACTAGCCGCACAGATACGCAGTATTTT. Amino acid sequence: CASSSTGTSRTDTQYF.

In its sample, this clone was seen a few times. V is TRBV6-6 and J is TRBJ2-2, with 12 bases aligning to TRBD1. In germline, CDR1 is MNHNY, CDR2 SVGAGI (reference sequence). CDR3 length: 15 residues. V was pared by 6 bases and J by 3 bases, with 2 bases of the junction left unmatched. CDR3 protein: CASSGTGGDTGELFF. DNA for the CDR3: TGTGCCAGCAGCGGGACAGGGGGCGACACCGGGGAGCTGTTTTTT.

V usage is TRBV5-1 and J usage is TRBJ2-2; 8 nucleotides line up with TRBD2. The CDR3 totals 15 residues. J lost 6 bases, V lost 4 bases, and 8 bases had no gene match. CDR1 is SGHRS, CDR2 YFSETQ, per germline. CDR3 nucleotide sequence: TGCGCCAGCAGCCTCAGCGGGAGAAAAGCCGGGGAGCTGTTTTTT. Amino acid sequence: CASSLSGRKAGELFF.

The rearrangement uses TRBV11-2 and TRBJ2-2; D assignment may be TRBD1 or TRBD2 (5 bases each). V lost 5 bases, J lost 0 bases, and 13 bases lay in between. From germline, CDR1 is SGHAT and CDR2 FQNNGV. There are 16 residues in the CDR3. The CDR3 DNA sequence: TGTGCCAGCAGCCAGGGACGGCTCGCGAACACCGGGGAGCTGTTTTTT. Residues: CASSQGRLANTGELFF.

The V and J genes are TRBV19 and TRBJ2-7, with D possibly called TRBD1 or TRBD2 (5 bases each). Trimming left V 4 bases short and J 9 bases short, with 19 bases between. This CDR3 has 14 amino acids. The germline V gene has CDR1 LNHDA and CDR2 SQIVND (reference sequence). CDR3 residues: CASSTHRDALGQYF. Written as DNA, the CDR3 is TGTGCCAGTAGTACGCACCGGGACGCATTGGGGCAGTACTTC.

The CDR3 sequence is CATSIRTVYGYTF. CDR3 nucleotide sequence: TGTGCCACCAGCATACGGACAGTCTATGGCTACACCTTC. The chain joins TRBV15 to TRBJ1-2; possible D gene TRBD1, 6 bases. The CDR3 contains 13 residues. Deletions cut 4 bases from V and 4 bases from J, with 10 bases between. Germline V lookup: CDR1 LNHNV, CDR2 YYDKDF (reference sequence).

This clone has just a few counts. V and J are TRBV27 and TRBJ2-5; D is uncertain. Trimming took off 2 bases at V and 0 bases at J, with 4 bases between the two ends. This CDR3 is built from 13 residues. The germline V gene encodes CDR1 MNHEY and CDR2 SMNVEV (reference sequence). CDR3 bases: TGTGCCAGCAGTTTACGCAACCAAGAGACCCAGTACTTC. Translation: CASSLRNQETQYF.

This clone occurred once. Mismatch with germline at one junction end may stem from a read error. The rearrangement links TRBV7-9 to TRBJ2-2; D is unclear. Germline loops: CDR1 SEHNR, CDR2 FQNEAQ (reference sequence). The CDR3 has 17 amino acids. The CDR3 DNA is TGTGCCAGCAGCTTCCAACGACAAAAGCCGAAGACCGGGGAGCTGTTTTTT. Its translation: CASSFQRQKPKTGELFF.

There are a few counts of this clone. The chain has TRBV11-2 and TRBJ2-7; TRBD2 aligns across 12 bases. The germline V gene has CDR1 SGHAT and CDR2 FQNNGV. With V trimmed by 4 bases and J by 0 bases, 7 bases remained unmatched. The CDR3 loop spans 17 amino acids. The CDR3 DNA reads TGTGCCAGCAGCTCATCTCCGACTAGCGGGGGCTCCTACGAGCAGTACTTC. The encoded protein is CASSSSPTSGGSYEQYF.

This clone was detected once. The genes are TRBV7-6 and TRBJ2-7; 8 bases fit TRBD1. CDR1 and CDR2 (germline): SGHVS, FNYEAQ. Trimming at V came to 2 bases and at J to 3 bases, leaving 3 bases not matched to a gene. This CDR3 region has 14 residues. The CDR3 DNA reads TGTGCCAGCAGCTTACAGGGGGCGGTCTACGAGCAGTACTTC. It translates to CASSLQGAVYEQYF.

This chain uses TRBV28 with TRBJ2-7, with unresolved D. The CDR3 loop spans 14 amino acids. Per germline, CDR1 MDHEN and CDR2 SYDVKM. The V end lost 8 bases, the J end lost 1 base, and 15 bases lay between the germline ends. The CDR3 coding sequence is TGTGCCAGCCAAGGGTCAGCCTCTTCCTACGAGCAGTACTTC. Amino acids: CASQGSASSYEQYF.